This T cell receptor beta chain stems from a study of blood T cell repertoires in COVID-19. As for the study in general: PBMCs, B-cell-depleted T cells, or T cells were the source of the cDNA or gDNA that made up the material.

The CDR3 has 15 residues. The germline V gene has CDR1 MNHEY and CDR2 SVGAGI. The V end lost 6 bases, the J end lost 1 base, and 13 bases lay between the germline ends. Authors' data handling: Counts of nucleated cells, estimated from reference gene primer amplification, were obtained. The repertoire was sequenced with immunoSEQ multiplex PCR; TCRdb's copy has only in-frame clones and lacks some. V and J calls and clone size are copied from that table; D and trimming were computed from the DNA. This table has 100,000 or so clones, 60% to 80% appearing once. The TCR sequence derives from a woman aged 80 or older with acute or convalescent COVID-19. V and J are TRBV6-5 and TRBJ1-5; possibly TRBD1 for D (6 bases). Input material: peripheral blood. CDR3 nucleotides: TGTGCCAGCAGCCCCGACAGGATCAGCAATCAGCCCCAGCATTTT. It specifies CASSPDRISNQPQHF.